Below, 32 T cell receptor beta chains from the same sample are listed, as sequenced in a study of shared clonotypes between healthy human individuals. Sequencing used immunoSEQ multiplex PCR; TCRdb keeps in-frame clones, though not all of them. The profile shows about 2.4 million clones, roughly 93% of them singletons. Specimen: naive CD4+ T cells from PBMCs. Indicated subset: CD45RA+ positively selected. These receptors all come from a young man in good health. Some clones in this sample may be carry-over from other donors' samples.

CDR3 residues: CASSLGYPGSSYNEQFF. The CDR3 DNA reads TGTGCCAGCAGTTTGGGCTACCCAGGCAGCTCCTACAATGAGCAGTTCTTC. The chain joins TRBV27 to TRBJ2-1; the D is unclear. CDR1 and CDR2 from the germline V gene are MNHEY and SMNVEV (reference sequence). V shed 3 bases and J shed 0 bases, with 15 bases lying between them. There are 17 residues in the CDR3.

The chain is built from TRBV2 and TRBJ1-2; maybe TRBD1 (5 bases). The V gene lost 6 bases and the J gene lost 4 bases, with 21 bases spanning the gap. CDR3 length: 16 residues. Germline CDR1 SNHLY, CDR2 FYNNEI. CDR3 region: CASRLLGGGGLYGYTF. Written as DNA, the CDR3 is TGTGCCAGCAGACTACTGGGTGGGGGAGGACTCTATGGCTACACCTTC.

J is TRBJ2-7 and V is TRBV15; unclear D gene. Between the trimmed V and J ends, which lost 0 bases and 2 bases, there was a span of 11 bases. The CDR3 covers 15 residues. CDR1 LNHNV and CDR2 YYDKDF come from the germline V gene (reference sequence). CDR3 in DNA: TGTGCCACCAGCAGAGATCATAGAGGCCCCTACGAGCAGTACTTC. Its protein is CATSRDHRGPYEQYF.

CDR3 nucleotide sequence: TGTGCCAGCAGTTTACTAGCGCTGCAGGGTGCGCAGTATTTT. Its translation is CASSLLALQGAQYF. The chain combines TRBV28 with TRBJ2-3, with a possible D match to TRBD2 (6 bases). The CDR3 is 14 residues long. CDR1 and CDR2 (germline): MDHEN, SYDVKM. Trimming removed 2 bases from V and 10 bases from J, with 16 bases in between.

The genes are TRBV6-5 and TRBJ2-5, with D unresolved. Germline CDR1 is MNHEY and CDR2 is SVGAGI. V was cut by 2 bases and J by 4 bases, with 8 bases left in between. CDR3 length: 13 amino acids. The CDR3 sequence: CASSYRTRETQYF. CDR3 bases: TGTGCCAGCAGTTACCGGACCCGAGAGACCCAGTACTTC.

The chain links TRBV7-2 to TRBJ1-4, with 7 nucleotides matching TRBD1. J gave up 5 bases and V 5 bases, and 11 bases lay outside the gene matches. Looked up from germline, CDR1 is SGHTA and CDR2 is FQGNSA. CDR3 length: 16 amino acids. The CDR3 loop reads CASSIIPGQSNEKLFF. The CDR3 DNA reads TGTGCCAGCAGCATAATTCCGGGACAGTCCAATGAAAAACTGTTTTTT.

The chain has TRBV18 and TRBJ1-1, with 9 bases identical to TRBD1. The germline V gene has CDR1 KGHSH and CDR2 LQKENI. This CDR3 has 16 residues. V lost 3 bases, J lost 6 bases, and 11 bases stayed unmatched. The CDR3 here is CASSPPTTGTGPEAFF. The DNA of the CDR3 is TGTGCCAGCTCACCCCCTACCACCGGGACAGGGCCTGAAGCTTTCTTT. Using reference TRBV18 and TRBJ1-1 for the parts outside the CDR3, the full variable domain is NAGVMQNPRHLVRRRGQEARLRCSPMKGHSHVYWYRQLPEEGLKFMVYLQKENIIDESGMPKERFSAEFPKEGPSILRIQQVVRGDSAAYFCASSPPTTGTGPEAFFGQGTRLTVV.

This chain connects TRBV15 to TRBJ2-7, with 10 bases lining up with TRBD1. The J segment lost 6 bases and the V segment lost 3 bases, leaving 5 bases of the junction unmatched. CDR1 and CDR2 from the germline V gene are LNHNV and YYDKDF (reference sequence). CDR3 length: 14 amino acids. The CDR3 protein is CATSRDRGGTEQYF. The DNA for the CDR3 is TGTGCCACCAGCAGGGACAGGGGGGGGACCGAGCAGTACTTC.

The chain has TRBV28 and TRBJ1-3, with 7 nucleotides matching TRBD1. The CDR3 sequence is 15 residues long. The ends lost 6 bases at V and 1 base at J; junction bases unmatched: 6. Germline CDR1 MDHEN, CDR2 SYDVKM. The CDR3 sequence is CASRRGPQSGNTIYF. CDR3 DNA sequence: TGTGCCAGCAGGAGGGGGCCCCAATCTGGAAACACCATATATTTT.

The chain joins TRBV7-9 to TRBJ2-1; 12 nucleotides align to TRBD2. CDR1 and CDR2 from the germline V gene are SEHNR and FQNEAQ (reference sequence). Germline trimming cut 4 bases from V and 6 bases from J; bases unmatched to any gene: 13. This CDR3 comprises 18 residues. The CDR3 loop is CASSSPGLAGGSSNEQFF. The CDR3 DNA reads TGTGCCAGCAGCTCACCGGGACTAGCGGGCGGATCTAGCAATGAGCAGTTCTTC.

The chain links TRBV7-9 to TRBJ1-1; 9 bases line up with TRBD1. The CDR3 is made up of 13 amino acids. J gave up 5 bases and V 4 bases, and 2 bases lay outside the gene matches. CDR1 and CDR2 (germline): SEHNR, FQNEAQ (reference sequence). The CDR3: CASSSQGATEAFF. The CDR3 DNA is TGTGCCAGCAGCTCACAGGGGGCGACTGAAGCTTTCTTT.

In DNA, the CDR3 is TGTGCCAGCCGGGGCGGGACCACAGATACGCAGTATTTT. Amino acids: CASRGGTTDTQYF. The J gene is TRBJ2-3, the V gene TRBV10-3; the D gene is possibly TRBD2 (6 bases). V was shortened by 10 bases and J by 2 bases, with 13 bases between the two germline ends. CDR1 is ENHRY and CDR2 is SYGVKD in the germline V gene. This CDR3 has 13 amino acids.

The rearrangement uses TRBV7-9 and TRBJ2-2; tentatively, D is TRBD2 (6 bases). In germline, CDR1 is SEHNR, CDR2 FQNEAQ (reference sequence). V dropped 5 bases and J dropped 1 base, with 14 bases sitting between them. This CDR3 region has 16 residues. The CDR3 nucleotides read TGTGCCAGCAGCCCCCCAATCGGGGGGAACACCGGGGAGCTGTTTTTT. Translating it yields CASSPPIGGNTGELFF.

This rearrangement joins TRBV29-1 to TRBJ1-1, with D perhaps matching TRBD1 (5 bases). CDR1 SQVTM and CDR2 ANQGSEA come from the germline V gene. The V end was cut by 3 bases, the J end by 3 bases, with 8 bases between. The CDR3 has 12 amino acids. The CDR3 DNA follows: TGCAGCGTTGACGGGGGATACACTGAAGCTTTCTTT. Its translation is CSVDGGYTEAFF.

The V call is TRBV7-3, the J call TRBJ1-4; D is possibly TRBD1 (6 bases). The CDR3 is 13 amino acids. Trimming pared 5 bases from V and 8 bases from J, leaving 12 bases between. Germline V gene lookup returns CDR1 SGHTA and CDR2 FQGTGA. In DNA, the CDR3 is TGTGCCAGCAGCAGGGGACAATCGGAAAAACTGTTTTTT. Encoded protein: CASSRGQSEKLFF. The full variable domain, in which reference TRBV7-3 and TRBJ1-4 provide the parts outside the CDR3, is GAGVSQTPSNKVTEKGKYVELRCDPISGHTALYWYRQSLGQGPEFLIYFQGTGAADDSGLPNDRFFAVRPEGSVSTLKIQRTERGDSAVYLCASSRGQSEKLFFGSGTQLSVL.

Details on this clone: Other DNA sequences from this sample encode an identical CDR3 as well. The chain is built from TRBV7-2 and TRBJ2-5; possibly TRBD1 for D (6 bases). The CDR3 contains 13 residues. Trimming took 8 bases from V and 4 from J, leaving 14 bases between them. CDR1 is SGHTA and CDR2 is FQGNSA in the germline V gene. The CDR3 loop reads CASSFQGLETQYF. The CDR3 nucleotides are TGTGCCAGCTCCTTTCAGGGGTTAGAGACCCAGTACTTC.

The J gene is TRBJ2-2, the V gene TRBV4-2; TRBD1 aligns across 9 bases. The germline V gene encodes CDR1 LGHNA and CDR2 YNFKEQ. The CDR3 sequence is 17 residues long. Losses at the gene ends were 0 bases for V and 7 bases for J; bases not matched to a gene: 9. CDR3 in amino acids: CASSQEYGTGNFGELFF. The DNA for the CDR3 is TGTGCCAGCAGCCAAGAATATGGGACAGGGAATTTCGGGGAGCTGTTTTTT.

The chain recombines TRBV21-1 with TRBJ2-1; TRBD2 was called by the table and not checked on the DNA. TRBV21-1 is described as a pseudogene. The CDR3 extends over 15 amino acids. The CDR3 DNA is TGTGCCAGCAGCAAGGGGAGCGGGGGTTACAATGAGCAGTTCTTC. Protein sequence: CASSKGSGGYNEQFF.

The J gene is TRBJ2-5, the V gene TRBV7-7, with D possibly being TRBD2 (5 bases). Trimming removed 5 bases at V and 7 bases at J, with 11 bases between. Looked up from germline, CDR1 is SSHAT and CDR2 is FNYEAQ (reference sequence). The CDR3 spans 12 residues. The CDR3 sequence is CASSPDGGTQYF. The CDR3 bases are TGTGCCAGCAGCCCGGACGGAGGGACCCAGTACTTC.

The genes are TRBV7-2 and TRBJ1-3; tentatively, D is TRBD1 (5 bases). The CDR3 loop spans 16 amino acids. The V end lost 3 bases, the J end lost 0 bases, and 12 bases lay between the germline ends. Looked up from germline, CDR1 is SGHTA and CDR2 is FQGNSA. The CDR3 sequence is CASSFHGTASGNTIYF. For the CDR3, the DNA is TGTGCCAGCAGCTTTCACGGGACGGCCTCTGGAAACACCATATATTTT.

With regard to this clone: In the same sample, other DNA sequences code for this CDR3. The chain links TRBV6-5 to TRBJ2-7; 9 bases fit TRBD1. Germline lookup yields CDR1 MNHEY and CDR2 SVGAGI. This CDR3 is built from 13 residues. V trimming: 6 bases; J trimming: 4 bases; junction bases outside the gene matches: 4. The CDR3 DNA follows: TGTGCCAGCAGAACGACAGGGGGGTACGAGCAGTACTTC. It is translated as CASRTTGGYEQYF.

The gene calls are TRBV2 and TRBJ1-3, with D unresolved. There are 13 residues in the CDR3. The germline V and J ends were trimmed by 6 bases and 3 bases, with 9 bases remaining between them. The germline V gene encodes CDR1 SNHLY and CDR2 FYNNEI. CDR3 loop: CASRRPDGNTIYF. CDR3 DNA sequence: TGTGCCAGCAGGAGGCCAGATGGAAACACCATATATTTT.

The genes are TRBV4-2 and TRBJ1-3, with a possible D match to TRBD1 (5 bases). The CDR3 is 17 residues long. Germline V gene sequence: CDR1 LGHNA, CDR2 YNFKEQ. V gave up 6 bases and J gave up 0 bases, with 18 bases separating them. The CDR3 sequence is CASSKGTEPLSGNTIYF. For the CDR3, the DNA is TGTGCCAGCAGTAAAGGGACGGAGCCTCTCTCTGGAAACACCATATATTTT.

Only one count was recorded for this clone. This rearrangement joins TRBV5-1 to TRBJ2-7, with 10 bases that match TRBD1. CDR3 length equals 15 residues. V shed 4 bases and J 2 bases; nucleotides not matched to a gene: 6. CDR1 and CDR2 from the germline V gene are SGHRS and YFSETQ. The CDR3 loop reads CASSLGQGFPYEQYF. The CDR3 DNA reads TGCGCCAGCAGCCTGGGACAGGGGTTTCCCTACGAGCAGTACTTC.

This chain uses TRBV4-1 with TRBJ2-1; 15 nucleotides align to TRBD2. Germline V gene sequence: CDR1 MGHRA, CDR2 YSYEKL. The CDR3 is made up of 17 amino acids. The junction had 8 bases not matched to a gene; V was cut back by 6 bases and J by 5 bases. DNA for the CDR3: TGCGCCAGCAGGCCTGGACTAGCGGGAGGGCCCAACAATGAGCAGTTCTTC. It encodes CASRPGLAGGPNNEQFF.

The chain couples TRBV10-3 to TRBJ2-1; perhaps TRBD1 as D (6 bases). Germline loops: CDR1 ENHRY, CDR2 SYGVKD. Trimming left V 8 bases short and J 2 bases short, with 34 bases between. This CDR3 contains 21 residues. CDR3 sequence reads: CAIGTSQQGSGPLAAYNEQFF. The CDR3, as DNA: TGTGCCATCGGAACCTCCCAACAGGGAAGCGGCCCGCTGGCTGCCTACAATGAGCAGTTCTTC.

The gene calls are TRBV10-3 and TRBJ1-3; no firm D call. V lost 4 bases and J 3 bases, leaving 7 bases between the germline ends. This CDR3 is built from 13 residues. CDR1 and CDR2 from the germline V gene are ENHRY and SYGVKD. CDR3 DNA sequence: TGTGCCATCAGTGCGGCGGATGGAAACACCATATATTTT. It encodes CAISAADGNTIYF.

This chain connects TRBV7-2 to TRBJ1-3; D not resolved. Germline loops: CDR1 SGHTA, CDR2 FQGNSA. CDR3 length: 14 amino acids. Trimming took 3 bases from V and 4 from J, leaving 10 bases between them. CDR3: CASSLVHTGNTIYF. CDR3 nucleotides: TGTGCCAGCAGCTTGGTCCATACGGGAAACACCATATATTTT.

The V call is TRBV29-1, the J call TRBJ2-1; TRBD2 matches at 10 bases. Trimming cost V 3 bases and J 2 bases; bases outside gene matches: 7. The CDR3 sequence is 16 residues long. CDR1 is SQVTM and CDR2 is ANQGSEA in the germline V gene. CDR3 bases: TGCAGCGTTGAGTTGGTCAGCGGGAGGGCCTACAATGAGCAGTTCTTC. It is translated as CSVELVSGRAYNEQFF.

V and J are TRBV9 and TRBJ2-5; D is undetermined. V was clipped by 0 bases and J by 1 base, with 7 bases between them. The CDR3 spans 14 residues. CDR1 is SGDLS, CDR2 YYNGEE, per germline. CDR3 amino acids: CASSVEAGQETQYF. CDR3 nucleotides: TGTGCCAGCAGCGTAGAGGCCGGCCAAGAGACCCAGTACTTC.

The sample holds one count of this clone. The chain couples TRBV5-1 to TRBJ1-1; weak D call: TRBD1 (6 bases). This CDR3 region has 13 residues. The germline V and J ends were trimmed by 0 bases and 8 bases, with 11 bases remaining between them. Germline CDR1 and CDR2: SGHRS and YFSETQ. The CDR3 here is CASSLDVTGEAFF. The CDR3 nucleotides are TGCGCCAGCAGCTTGGATGTGACAGGAGAAGCTTTCTTT.

The chain employs TRBV18 and TRBJ2-1, with TRBD2 matching over 9 bases. The CDR3 contains 18 residues. J lost 0 bases, V lost 6 bases, and 12 bases had no gene match. Germline loops: CDR1 KGHSH, CDR2 LQKENI. CDR3 sequence reads: CASSPVPFSGSSYNEQFF. CDR3 nucleotides: TGTGCCAGCTCCCCCGTCCCGTTTAGCGGGAGCTCCTACAATGAGCAGTTCTTC.